The 29 T cell receptor beta chains listed next were all sequenced from one sample in a study of post-analysis software for immune sequencing data (dated by TCRdb to between 2014 and 2017). No antigens are known for them. The library came from PCR. Instrument on record: Illumina HiSeq 2500. To reduce PCR and sequencing biases, unique molecular identifiers were built into the TCR beta cDNA libraries. The public reads were quality trimmed at Q25 with fastp and then assembled into clones with MiXCR by TCRdb, keeping productive beta chains. When rows share a CDR3 protein, they turn into one entry using the most common DNA and genes. For this sample the table gives around 200,000 distinct CDR3 sequences, of which about 30% were detected only once. The ten largest account for 3% to 3.5% of the sample. Broad study findings and their caveats: Patients showed significantly higher frequencies than controls for five TRBV segments, among them TRBV5-6, TRBV5-1 and TRBV20-1.

The sample comprised blood. These receptors were collected from a girl aged 2-17 years with multiple sclerosis.

The chain recombines TRBV20-1 with TRBJ2-2; D is ambiguous. CDR3 length equals 12 residues. Germline loops: CDR1 DFQATT, CDR2 SNEGSKA (reference sequence). The V and J ends lost 2 bases and 5 bases respectively, with 6 bases between them. The chain's CDR3 is CSARKGTGELFF. In DNA form, the CDR3 reads TGCAGTGCTAGAAAGGGTACCGGGGAGCTGTTTTTT.

This clonotype has a count of ten or more. This rearrangement joins TRBV11-2 to TRBJ2-3; 8 positions agree with TRBD2. J was trimmed by 0 bases and V by 0 bases; bases with no gene match: 2. In germline, CDR1 is SGHAT, CDR2 FQNNGV. The CDR3 is 16 residues long. Here the CDR3 DNA reads TGTGCCAGCAGCTTAGAACTAGCGGTGAGCACAGATACGCAGTATTTT. Amino acids: CASSLELAVSTDTQYF.

The genes are TRBV6-1 and TRBJ2-3; possibly TRBD1 or TRBD2 for D (5 bases each). The CDR3 sequence is 15 residues long. Germline loops: CDR1 MNHNS, CDR2 SASEGT. The CDR3 nucleotides read TGTACCAACAGTTCAAGACTGGGGGAGACAGATACGCAGTATTTT. As protein: CTNSSRLGETDTQYF.

The chain uses TRBV7-8 and TRBJ2-2; TRBD1 matches at 7 bases. Germline CDR1 and CDR2: SGHVS and FQNEAQ. V lost 2 bases to trimming and J lost 6 bases; unmatched junction nucleotides: 6. This CDR3 spans 15 amino acids. CDR3 nucleotide sequence: TGTGCCAGCAGCTTAAGTAGACAGGGTCCCGGGGAGCTGTTTTTT. This sequence encodes CASSLSRQGPGELFF.

This clonotype was recorded a few times. The rearrangement uses TRBV5-1 and TRBJ1-1, with 9 bases lining up with TRBD1. Losses at the gene ends were 4 bases for V and 4 bases for J; bases not matched to a gene: 11. This CDR3 has 16 amino acids. CDR1 is SGHRS, CDR2 YFSETQ, per germline. CDR3 nucleotides: TGCGCCAGCAGCCTTACAGGGGGCGCGATGGGCACTGAAGCTTTCTTT. Its translation: CASSLTGGAMGTEAFF.

With regard to this clonotype: Since a much larger clone is just one base distant, this may be a read error. V is TRBV29-1 and J is TRBJ2-1, with 10 bases fitting TRBD2. The germline V gene encodes CDR1 SQVTM and CDR2 ANQGSEA. The V and J ends lost 6 bases and 7 bases, in that order; junction bases with no gene match: 12. This CDR3 contains 15 residues. The CDR3 region is CSVTQSGGAPNEQFF. CDR3 DNA sequence: TGCAGCGTGACCCAAAGCGGGGGGGCCCCAAATGAGCAGTTCTTC.

Turning to this clonotype: This clone may be a read error of a much larger clone one base away. Because the CDR3 is missing its conserved closing phenylalanine or tryptophan, this is likely a read error. The rearrangement links TRBV5-1 to TRBJ1-6; D is possibly TRBD1 (5 bases). There are 15 residues in the CDR3. Trimming stripped 4 bases from V and 6 bases from J, with 14 bases between. Germline V gene data show CDR1 as SGHRS and CDR2 as YFSETQ. The CDR3 bases are TGCGCCAGCAGCCTTAAAGGGGACCTTAATTCACCCCTCCACTGT. Amino acids: CASSLKGDLNSPLHC.

In this sample, this clonotype turned up a few times. The J gene is TRBJ2-5, the V gene TRBV2, with D possibly matching TRBD2 (6 bases). CDR1 and CDR2 (germline): SNHLY, FYNNEI. The CDR3 length is 13 residues. V lost 0 bases and J lost 10, with 12 bases in between. In nucleotides, the CDR3 is TGTGCCAGCAGTGAAGCGCTCCGAGCGGGCCAGTACTTC. As protein: CASSEALRAGQYF.

This clonotype was detected ten times or more. V is TRBV6-1 and J is TRBJ1-1; no clear D gene. This CDR3 comprises 14 residues. CDR1 and CDR2 (germline): MNHNS, SASEGT. Trimming took off 3 bases at V and 3 bases at J, with 11 bases between the two ends. The CDR3 spells CASSDLLGYTEAFF. CDR3 DNA sequence: TGTGCCAGCAGTGACTTGTTGGGGTACACTGAAGCTTTCTTT.

This clonotype was observed a few times. The junction departs from the called germline gene at one end, perhaps through a read error. J is TRBJ1-6 and V is TRBV12-5; no clear D. Germline CDR1 reads LGHNT; CDR2 reads FRNRAP. This CDR3 contains 15 residues. CDR3: CASGSGRRYHSPLHF. The CDR3 DNA is TGTGCTAGTGGTTCCGGACGTCGCTATCATTCACCCCTCCACTTT.

The chain links TRBV19 to TRBJ1-2; D uncertain. The CDR3 is 13 residues long. Deletions cut 3 bases from V and 1 base from J, with 6 bases between. Germline CDR1 reads LNHDA; CDR2 reads SQIVND (reference sequence). The DNA for the CDR3 is TGTGCCAGTAGTATCCAGAGTAACTATGGCTACACCTTC. Its translation is CASSIQSNYGYTF.

The genes are TRBV28 and TRBJ1-6; D uncertain. The V gene's germline CDR1 is MDHEN and CDR2 SYDVKM. The CDR3 runs 15 residues. The V gene lost 8 bases and the J gene lost 3 bases, with 14 bases spanning the gap. CDR3 region: CASSPSGRYNSPLHF. For the CDR3, the DNA is TGTGCCAGCTCCCCCTCTGGGCGCTATAATTCACCCCTCCACTTT. The full variable domain, its missing parts supplied by reference TRBV28 and TRBJ1-6, is DVKVTQSSRYLVKRTGEKVFLECVQDMDHENMFWYRQDPGLGLRLIYFSYDVKMKEKGDIPEGYSVSREKKERFSLILESASTNQTSMYLCASSPSGRYNSPLHFGNGTRLTVT.

This chain uses TRBV6-5 with TRBJ1-3; D uncertain. The CDR3 is 12 residues long. Germline V gene lookup returns CDR1 MNHEY and CDR2 SVGAGI. The V and J ends lost 8 bases and 0 bases respectively, with 5 bases between them. The CDR3 here is CASEDSGNTIYF. In nucleotides, the CDR3 is TGTGCCAGCGAAGACTCTGGAAACACCATATATTTT.

This clonotype was seen a few times. The V gene is TRBV5-1, the J gene TRBJ1-6, with a possible D match to TRBD1 (6 bases). V was pared by 0 bases and J by 11 bases, with 15 bases between. CDR1 and CDR2 (germline): SGHRS, YFSETQ. There are 15 residues in the CDR3. The CDR3 region is CASSLDTGQYAPLHF. The CDR3 DNA is TGCGCCAGCAGCTTGGATACCGGACAGTACGCACCCCTCCACTTT.

This clonotype was counted between two and nine times. The chain joins TRBV3-1 to TRBJ2-3, with 8 bases lining up with TRBD2. V lost 4 bases, J lost 2 bases, and 14 bases stayed unmatched. This CDR3 spans 18 amino acids. Germline V CDR1 and CDR2: LGHDT, YNNKEL (reference sequence). CDR3 loop: CASSPPLGAGDLTDTQYF. The CDR3 DNA is TGTGCCAGCAGCCCCCCCCTGGGAGCGGGGGACCTCACAGATACGCAGTATTTT.

The chain has TRBV28 and TRBJ1-6; D possibly corresponds to TRBD1 (5 bases). Germline-derived CDR1 and CDR2 are MDHEN and SYDVKM. The V gene lost 4 bases and the J gene lost 5 bases, with 15 bases spanning the gap. This CDR3 has 16 amino acids. CDR3 coding DNA: TGTGCCAGCAGTTCCCCAGGGCTCCTCGATAATTCACCCCTCCACTTT. It yields the protein CASSSPGLLDNSPLHF.

The chain links TRBV14 to TRBJ2-5; D unclear. Germline CDR1 and CDR2: SGHDN and FVKESK. The V end was cut by 1 base, the J end by 0 bases, with 9 bases between. CDR3 size: 15 residues. The DNA of the CDR3 is TGTGCCAGCAGCCAAGGGGGTCAGCACCAAGAGACCCAGTACTTC. Its translation: CASSQGGQHQETQYF.

This clonotype was observed a handful of times. V usage is TRBV15 and J usage is TRBJ1-1; 7 nucleotides agree with TRBD1. This CDR3 comprises 15 residues. The trim removed 0 bases at V and 4 bases at J, leaving 5 bases unmatched. From germline, CDR1 is LNHNV and CDR2 YYDKDF (reference sequence). Here the CDR3 reads CATSRDRGPGTEAFF. CDR3 DNA: TGTGCCACCAGCAGAGATAGGGGGCCTGGCACTGAAGCTTTCTTT.

The chain has TRBV12-3 or TRBV12-4 and TRBJ2-3, with a possible D match to TRBD1 (5 bases). The CDR3 length is 15 residues. V was pared by 1 base and J by 7 bases, with 15 bases between. In DNA, the CDR3 is TGTGCCAGCAGTTTAGTCCAGGGTGGATTGAATACGCAGTATTTT. Encoded protein: CASSLVQGGLNTQYF.

In this sample, this clonotype turned up many times. The chain carries TRBV10-1 and TRBJ2-5; D perhaps matches TRBD2 (5 bases). The V gene's germline CDR1 is WNHNN and CDR2 SYGVQD (reference sequence). The length of the CDR3 is 14 residues. Trimming pared 10 bases from V and 2 bases from J, leaving 17 bases between. The CDR3 loop is CANRGTGGQETQYF. CDR3 nucleotides: TGCGCCAACCGCGGCACCGGAGGTCAAGAGACCCAGTACTTC.

This clonotype was detected ten times or more. The rearrangement joins TRBV27 to TRBJ2-7, with D tentatively TRBD1 (6 bases). Germline lookup yields CDR1 MNHEY and CDR2 SMNVEV (reference sequence). The CDR3 totals 14 residues. Trimming removed 2 bases from V and 1 base from J, with 9 bases in between. The CDR3 spells CASSLQGRSYEQYF. The CDR3 nucleotides are TGTGCCAGCAGTTTACAGGGGAGATCCTACGAGCAGTACTTC.

This clonotype has at least ten counts. The CDR3 spells CSASYSSYEQYF. As DNA, the CDR3 is TGCAGTGCTAGTTACAGCTCCTACGAGCAGTACTTC. This rearrangement joins TRBV20-1 to TRBJ2-7; D unresolved. The germline V gene has CDR1 DFQATT and CDR2 SNEGSKA (reference sequence). The length of the CDR3 is 12 residues. V was pared by 3 bases and J by 0 bases, with 6 bases between.

This clonotype was counted only a few times. V and J are TRBV12-3 or TRBV12-4 and TRBJ2-3; 11 bases match TRBD2. Trimming removed 5 bases from V and 3 bases from J; junction bases left unmatched: 4. This CDR3 region has 15 residues. DNA for the CDR3: TGTGCCAGCAGTCGTAGCGGGAGGGAGACAGATACGCAGTATTTT. It codes for CASSRSGRETDTQYF.

CDR3 nucleotide sequence: TGTGCCTGGAGTAGTGTCCTTGGAGAGACCCAGTACTTC. Residues: CAWSSVLGETQYF. This chain links TRBV30 with TRBJ2-5; no definite D call. The V end lost 2 bases, the J end lost 4 bases, and 11 bases lay between the germline ends. Germline V gene sequence: CDR1 GTSNPN, CDR2 SVGIG (reference sequence). The CDR3 consists of 13 residues. Complete variable domain (other parts from reference TRBV30 and TRBJ2-5): SQTIHQWPATLVQPVGSPLSLECTVEGTSNPNLYWYRQAAGRGLQLLFYSVGIGQISSEVPQNLSASRPQDRQFILSSKKLLLSDSGFYLCAWSSVLGETQYFGPGTRLLVL.

The chain combines TRBV19 with TRBJ2-1; no reliable D call. V was pared by 4 bases and J by 4 bases, with 14 bases between. Germline V gives CDR1 LNHDA, CDR2 SQIVND (reference sequence). The CDR3 covers 15 residues. CDR3 amino acids: CASSRVAENYNEQFF. Here the CDR3 DNA reads TGTGCCAGTAGTAGGGTCGCGGAGAATTACAATGAGCAGTTCTTC.

There are many counts of this clonotype. J is TRBJ1-5 and V is TRBV7-9, with D perhaps TRBD1 (5 bases). The germline V and J ends were trimmed by 6 bases and 0 bases, with 9 bases remaining between them. This CDR3 is built from 14 residues. Germline V lookup: CDR1 SEHNR, CDR2 FQNEAQ (reference sequence). CDR3 sequence reads: CASSRGDSNQPQHF. The CDR3 DNA reads TGTGCCAGCAGTCGAGGGGATAGCAATCAGCCCCAGCATTTT.

This clonotype was seen ten or more times. The CDR3 region is CASSPTSGPEQYF. CDR3 coding DNA: TGTGCCAGCAGTCCGACTAGCGGACCAGAGCAGTACTTC. The rearrangement links TRBV28 to TRBJ2-7, with 9 positions matching TRBD2. With V trimmed by 5 bases and J by 7 bases, 6 bases remained unmatched. CDR3 length equals 13 residues. Germline V lookup: CDR1 MDHEN, CDR2 SYDVKM.

The chain is built from TRBV7-9 and TRBJ1-1; the D is unclear. The V end lost 2 bases, the J end lost 4 bases, and 14 bases lay between the germline ends. Germline CDR1 and CDR2: SEHNR and FQNEAQ (reference sequence). This CDR3 contains 15 residues. The CDR3 nucleotides are TGTGCCAGCAGCTTAAAAAGTACCGGAGGCACTGAAGCTTTCTTT. It is translated as CASSLKSTGGTEAFF. The entire variable domain, with the rest obtained from reference TRBV7-9 and TRBJ1-1, is as follows: DTGVSQNPRHKITKRGQNVTFRCDPISEHNRLYWYRQTLGQGPEFLTYFQNEAQLEKSRLLSDRFSAERPKGSFSTLEIQRTEQGDSAMYLCASSLKSTGGTEAFFGQGTRLTVV.

The chain is built from TRBV4-1 and TRBJ1-3; 7 bases align to TRBD1. Looked up from germline, CDR1 is MGHRA and CDR2 is YSYEKL. Trimming at V came to 0 bases and at J to 0 bases, leaving 5 bases not matched to a gene. The CDR3 is made up of 17 amino acids. CDR3 amino acids: CASSQEASGGSGNTIYF. As DNA, the CDR3 is TGCGCCAGCAGCCAAGAAGCCTCAGGGGGCTCTGGAAACACCATATATTTT.